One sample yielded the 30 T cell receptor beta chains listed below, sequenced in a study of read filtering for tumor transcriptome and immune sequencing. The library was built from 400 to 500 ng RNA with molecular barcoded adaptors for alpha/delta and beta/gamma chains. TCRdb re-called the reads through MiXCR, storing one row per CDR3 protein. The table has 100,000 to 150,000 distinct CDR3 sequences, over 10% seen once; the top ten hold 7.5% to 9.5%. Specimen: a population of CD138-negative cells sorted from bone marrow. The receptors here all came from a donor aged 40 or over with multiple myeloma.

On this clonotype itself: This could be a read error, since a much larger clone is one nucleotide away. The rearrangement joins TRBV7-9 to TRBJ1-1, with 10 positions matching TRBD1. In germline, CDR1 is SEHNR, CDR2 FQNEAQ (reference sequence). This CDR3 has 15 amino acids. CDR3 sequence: CASSRTGGGRPDAFF. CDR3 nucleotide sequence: TGTGCCAGCAGCCGGACAGGGGGGGGAAGGCCTGATGCTTTCTTT.

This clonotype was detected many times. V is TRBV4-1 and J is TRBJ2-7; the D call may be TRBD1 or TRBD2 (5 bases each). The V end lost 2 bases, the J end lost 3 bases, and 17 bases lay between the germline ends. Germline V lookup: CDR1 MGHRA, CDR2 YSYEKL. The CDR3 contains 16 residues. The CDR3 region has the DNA TGCGCCAGCAGCCAAACAACCGGGACCACATTCTACGAGCAGTACTTC. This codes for CASSQTTGTTFYEQYF.

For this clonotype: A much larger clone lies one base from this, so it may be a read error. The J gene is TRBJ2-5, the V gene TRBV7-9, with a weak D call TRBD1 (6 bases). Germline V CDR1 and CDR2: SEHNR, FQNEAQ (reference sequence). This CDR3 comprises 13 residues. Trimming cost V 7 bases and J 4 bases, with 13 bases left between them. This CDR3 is CASKGQIRETQYF. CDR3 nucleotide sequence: TGTGCCAGCAAAGGACAGATCCGAGAGACCCAGTACTTC.

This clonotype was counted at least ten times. CDR3 residues: CSGGGAEQFF. In DNA, the CDR3 is TGCAGCGGGGGGGGGGCTGAGCAGTTCTTC. This rearrangement joins TRBV29-1 to TRBJ2-1; TRBD2 is a possible D gene (7 bases). This CDR3 spans 10 amino acids. Trimming stripped 7 bases from V and 9 bases from J, with 10 bases between. Germline V gene lookup returns CDR1 SQVTM and CDR2 ANQGSEA.

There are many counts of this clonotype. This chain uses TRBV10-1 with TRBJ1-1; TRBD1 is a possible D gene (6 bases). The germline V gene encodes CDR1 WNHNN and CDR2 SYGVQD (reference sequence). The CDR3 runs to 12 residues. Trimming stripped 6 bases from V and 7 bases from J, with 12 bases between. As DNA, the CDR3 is TGCGCCAGCAGCGCCGGGACACTTGAAGCTTTCTTT. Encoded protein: CASSAGTLEAFF.

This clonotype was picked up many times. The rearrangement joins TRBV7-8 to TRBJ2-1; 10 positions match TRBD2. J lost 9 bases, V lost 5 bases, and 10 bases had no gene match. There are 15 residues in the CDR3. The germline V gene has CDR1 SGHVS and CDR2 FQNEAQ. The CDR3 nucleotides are TGTGCCAGCAGCCCCGGGGCTAGCGGGAGAAGTGAGCAGTTCTTC. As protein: CASSPGASGRSEQFF. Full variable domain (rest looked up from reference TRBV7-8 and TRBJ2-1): GAGVSQSPRYKVAKRGQDVALRCDPISGHVSLFWYQQALGQGPEFLTYFQNEAQLDKSGLPSDRFFAERPEGSVSTLKIQRTQQEDSAVYLCASSPGASGRSEQFFGPGTRLTVL.

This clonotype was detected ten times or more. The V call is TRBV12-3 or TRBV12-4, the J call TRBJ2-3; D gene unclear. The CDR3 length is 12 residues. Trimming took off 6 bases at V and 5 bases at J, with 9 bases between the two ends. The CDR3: CASSRAGDTQYF. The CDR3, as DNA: TGTGCCAGCAGCCGAGCTGGAGATACGCAGTATTTT.

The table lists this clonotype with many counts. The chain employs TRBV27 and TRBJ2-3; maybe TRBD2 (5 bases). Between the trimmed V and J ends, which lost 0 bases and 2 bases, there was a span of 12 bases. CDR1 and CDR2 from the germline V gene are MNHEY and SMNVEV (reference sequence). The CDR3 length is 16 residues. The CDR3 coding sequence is TGTGCCAGCAGTTTATCATTCAGCGGAAACACAGATACGCAGTATTTT. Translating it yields CASSLSFSGNTDTQYF.

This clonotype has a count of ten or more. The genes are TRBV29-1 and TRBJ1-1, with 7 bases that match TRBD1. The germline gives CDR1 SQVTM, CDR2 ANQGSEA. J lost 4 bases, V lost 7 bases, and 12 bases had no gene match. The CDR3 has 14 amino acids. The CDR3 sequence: CSDQTSQGPTEAFF. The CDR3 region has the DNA TGCAGCGACCAAACTTCACAGGGGCCCACTGAAGCTTTCTTT.

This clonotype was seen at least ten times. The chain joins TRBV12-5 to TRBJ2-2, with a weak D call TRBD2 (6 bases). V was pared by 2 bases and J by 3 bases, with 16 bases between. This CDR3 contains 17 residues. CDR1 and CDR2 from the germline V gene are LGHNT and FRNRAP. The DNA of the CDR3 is TGTGCTAGTGGTTTGCCCGCTAGCGTGGAAGACACCGGGGAGCTGTTTTTT. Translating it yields CASGLPASVEDTGELFF. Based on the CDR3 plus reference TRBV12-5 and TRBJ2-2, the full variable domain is DARVTQTPRHKVTEMGQEVTMRCQPILGHNTVFWYRQTMMQGLELLAYFRNRAPLDDSGMPKDRFSAEMPDATLATLKIQPSEPRDSAVYFCASGLPASVEDTGELFFGEGSRLTVL.

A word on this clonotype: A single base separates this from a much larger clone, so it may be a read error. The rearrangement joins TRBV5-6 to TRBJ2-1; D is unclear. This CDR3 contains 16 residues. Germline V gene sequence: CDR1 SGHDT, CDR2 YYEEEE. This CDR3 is CASSPGFGRAYNGQFF. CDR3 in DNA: TGTGCCAGCAGCCCGGGCTTTGGACGGGCCTACAATGGGCAGTTCTTC.

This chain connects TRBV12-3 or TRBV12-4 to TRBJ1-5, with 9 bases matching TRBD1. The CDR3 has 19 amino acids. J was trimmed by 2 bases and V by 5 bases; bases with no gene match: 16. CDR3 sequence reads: CASSIPGQGGLLGNQPQHF. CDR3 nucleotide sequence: TGTGCCAGCAGTATCCCGGGACAGGGAGGACTTTTGGGCAATCAGCCCCAGCATTTT.

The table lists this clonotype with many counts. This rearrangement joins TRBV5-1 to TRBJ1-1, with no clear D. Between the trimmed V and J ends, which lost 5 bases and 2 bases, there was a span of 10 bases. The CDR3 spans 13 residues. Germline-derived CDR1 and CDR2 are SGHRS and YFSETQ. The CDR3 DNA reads TGCGCCAGCAGTCTTGCAGTTAACACTGAAGCTTTCTTT. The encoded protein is CASSLAVNTEAFF.

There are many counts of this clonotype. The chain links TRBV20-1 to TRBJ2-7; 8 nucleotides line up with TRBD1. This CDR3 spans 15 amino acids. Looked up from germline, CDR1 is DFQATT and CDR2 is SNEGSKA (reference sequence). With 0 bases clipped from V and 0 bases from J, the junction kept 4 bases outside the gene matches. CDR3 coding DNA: TGCAGTGCTAGAGATAGCAGGGGGCGCTCCTACGAGCAGTACTTC. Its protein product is CSARDSRGRSYEQYF.

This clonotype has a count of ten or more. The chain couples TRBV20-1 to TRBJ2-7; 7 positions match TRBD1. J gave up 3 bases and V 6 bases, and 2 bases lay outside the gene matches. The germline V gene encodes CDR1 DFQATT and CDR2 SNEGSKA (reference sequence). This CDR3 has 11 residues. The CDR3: CSAGDSYEQYF. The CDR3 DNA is TGCAGTGCCGGGGACAGCTACGAGCAGTACTTC.

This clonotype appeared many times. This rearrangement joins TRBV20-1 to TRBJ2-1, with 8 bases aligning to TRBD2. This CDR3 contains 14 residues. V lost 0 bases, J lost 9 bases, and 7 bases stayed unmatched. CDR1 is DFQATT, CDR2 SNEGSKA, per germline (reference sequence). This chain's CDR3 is CSARDPRTSTEQFF. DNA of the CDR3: TGCAGTGCTAGAGATCCTAGGACTAGCACTGAGCAGTTCTTC.

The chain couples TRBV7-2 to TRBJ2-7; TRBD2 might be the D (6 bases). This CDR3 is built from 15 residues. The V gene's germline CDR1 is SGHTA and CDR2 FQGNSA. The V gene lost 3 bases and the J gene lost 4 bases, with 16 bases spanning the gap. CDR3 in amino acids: CASSLYGGVVYEQYF. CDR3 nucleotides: TGTGCCAGCAGCTTGTACGGCGGGGTGGTTTACGAGCAGTACTTC.

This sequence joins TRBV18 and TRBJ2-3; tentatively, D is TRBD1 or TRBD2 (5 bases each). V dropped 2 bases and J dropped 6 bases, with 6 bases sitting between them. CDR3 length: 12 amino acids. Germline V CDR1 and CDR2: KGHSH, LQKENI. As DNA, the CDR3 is TGTGCCAGCTCACCAGAGGGGGATACGCAGTATTTT. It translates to CASSPEGDTQYF.

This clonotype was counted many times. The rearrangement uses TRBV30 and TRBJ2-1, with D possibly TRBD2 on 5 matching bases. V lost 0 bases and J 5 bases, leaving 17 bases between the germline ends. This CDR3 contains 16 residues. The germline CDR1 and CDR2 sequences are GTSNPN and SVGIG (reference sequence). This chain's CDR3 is CAWSVRPGTRHNEQFF. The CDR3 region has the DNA TGTGCCTGGAGTGTACGCCCGGGAACCCGCCACAATGAGCAGTTCTTC.

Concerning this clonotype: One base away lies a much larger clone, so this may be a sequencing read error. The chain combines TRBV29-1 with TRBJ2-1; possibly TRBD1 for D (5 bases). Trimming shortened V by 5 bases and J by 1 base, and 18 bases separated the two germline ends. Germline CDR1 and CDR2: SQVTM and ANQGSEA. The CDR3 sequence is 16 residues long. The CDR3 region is CSVIFVGQGSYNEQFF. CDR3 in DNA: TGCAGCGTTATCTTCGTCGGACAAGGGTCCTACAATGAGCAGTTCTTC.

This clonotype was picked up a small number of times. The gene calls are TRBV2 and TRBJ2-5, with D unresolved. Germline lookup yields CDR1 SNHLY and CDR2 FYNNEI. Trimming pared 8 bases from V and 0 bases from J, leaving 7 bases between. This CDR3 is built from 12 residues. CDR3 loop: CASGRHQETQYF. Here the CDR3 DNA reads TGTGCCAGCGGACGACACCAAGAGACCCAGTACTTC.

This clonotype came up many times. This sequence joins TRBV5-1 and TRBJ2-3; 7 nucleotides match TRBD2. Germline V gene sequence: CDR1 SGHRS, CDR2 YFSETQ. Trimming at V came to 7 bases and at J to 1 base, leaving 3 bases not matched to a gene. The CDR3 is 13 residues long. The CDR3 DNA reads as TGCGCCAGCCGCGCGGGAGGCACAGATACGCAGTATTTT. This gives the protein CASRAGGTDTQYF.

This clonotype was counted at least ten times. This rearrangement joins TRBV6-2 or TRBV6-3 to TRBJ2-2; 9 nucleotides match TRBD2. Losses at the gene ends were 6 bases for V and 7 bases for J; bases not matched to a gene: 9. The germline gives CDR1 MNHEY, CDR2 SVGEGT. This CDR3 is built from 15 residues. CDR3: CASSPPGLAGGELFF. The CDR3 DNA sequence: TGTGCCAGCAGCCCCCCGGGACTAGCAGGCGGGGAGCTGTTTTTT.

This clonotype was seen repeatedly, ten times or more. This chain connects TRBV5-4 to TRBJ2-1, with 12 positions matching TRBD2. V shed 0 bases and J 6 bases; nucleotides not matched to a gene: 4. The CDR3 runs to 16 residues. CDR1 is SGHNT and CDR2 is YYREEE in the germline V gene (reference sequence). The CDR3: CASSLALAGGANEQFF. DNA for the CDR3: TGTGCCAGCAGCTTGGCCCTAGCGGGAGGGGCCAATGAGCAGTTCTTC. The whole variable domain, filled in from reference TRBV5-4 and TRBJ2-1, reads ETGVTQSPTHLIKTRGQQVTLRCSSQSGHNTVSWYQQALGQGPQFIFQYYREEENGRGNFPPRFSGLQFPNYSSELNVNALELDDSALYLCASSLALAGGANEQFFGPGTRLTVL.

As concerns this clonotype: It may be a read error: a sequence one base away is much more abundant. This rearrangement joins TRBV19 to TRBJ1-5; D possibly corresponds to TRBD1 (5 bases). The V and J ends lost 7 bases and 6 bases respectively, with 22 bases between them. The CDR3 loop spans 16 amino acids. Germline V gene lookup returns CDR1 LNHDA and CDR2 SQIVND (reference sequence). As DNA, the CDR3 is TGTGCCAGTAATCTAAACGCGGGACTCCTTTTTCAGCCCCAGCATTTT. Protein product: CASNLNAGLLFQPQHF.

CDR3 in DNA: TGTGCCAGCAGCCCCGGGACTACTCCTAGCACAGATACGCAGTATTTT. Translated: CASSPGTTPSTDTQYF. V is TRBV9 and J is TRBJ2-3, with 7 bases identical to TRBD2. Unmatched junction bases numbered 8, after V lost 4 bases and J lost 0 bases. The CDR3 extends over 16 amino acids. The germline V gene encodes CDR1 SGDLS and CDR2 YYNGEE.

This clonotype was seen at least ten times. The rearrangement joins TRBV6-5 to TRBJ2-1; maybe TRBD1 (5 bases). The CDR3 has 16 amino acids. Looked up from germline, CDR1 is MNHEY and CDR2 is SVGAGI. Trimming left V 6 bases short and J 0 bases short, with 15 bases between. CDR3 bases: TGTGCCAGCAGCAACTACGACAGCCTCTCCTACAATGAGCAGTTCTTC. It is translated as CASSNYDSLSYNEQFF.

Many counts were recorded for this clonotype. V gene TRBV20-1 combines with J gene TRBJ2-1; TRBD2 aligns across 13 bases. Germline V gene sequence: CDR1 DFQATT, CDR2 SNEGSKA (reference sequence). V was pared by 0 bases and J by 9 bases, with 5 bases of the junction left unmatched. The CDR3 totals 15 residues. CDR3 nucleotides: TGCAGTGCTAGAGAGGGACTAGCGGGACTCGGTGAGCAGTTCTTC. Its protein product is CSAREGLAGLGEQFF.

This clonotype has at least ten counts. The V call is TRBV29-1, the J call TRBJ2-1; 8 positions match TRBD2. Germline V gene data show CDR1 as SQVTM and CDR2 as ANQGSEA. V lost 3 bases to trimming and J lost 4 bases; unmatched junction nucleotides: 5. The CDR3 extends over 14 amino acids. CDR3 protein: CSVERLAGYNEQFF. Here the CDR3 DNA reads TGCAGCGTTGAGAGGCTAGCGGGTTACAATGAGCAGTTCTTC.

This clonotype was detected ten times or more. CDR3 DNA sequence: TGCAGTGCTAGAGACCGAGGACAGGGGCACACTGAAGCTTTCTTT. The encoded protein is CSARDRGQGHTEAFF. This sequence joins TRBV20-1 and TRBJ1-1; 9 bases fit TRBD1. The germline gives CDR1 DFQATT, CDR2 SNEGSKA (reference sequence). J was trimmed by 3 bases and V by 0 bases; bases with no gene match: 5. The CDR3 spans 15 residues.